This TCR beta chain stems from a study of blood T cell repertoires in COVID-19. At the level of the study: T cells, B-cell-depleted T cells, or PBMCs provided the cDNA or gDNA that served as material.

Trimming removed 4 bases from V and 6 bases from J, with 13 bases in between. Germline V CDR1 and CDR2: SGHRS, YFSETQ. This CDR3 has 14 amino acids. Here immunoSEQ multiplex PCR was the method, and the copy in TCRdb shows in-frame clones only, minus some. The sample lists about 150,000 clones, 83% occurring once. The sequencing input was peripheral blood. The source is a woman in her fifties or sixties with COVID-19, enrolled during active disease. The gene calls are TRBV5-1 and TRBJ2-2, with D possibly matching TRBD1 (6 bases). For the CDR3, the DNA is TGCGCCAGCAGCCTGACAAACAGGGCCGGGGAGCTGTTTTTT. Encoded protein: CASSLTNRAGELFF. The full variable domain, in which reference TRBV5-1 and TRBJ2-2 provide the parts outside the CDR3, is KAGVTQTPRYLIKTRGQQVTLSCSPISGHRSVSWYQQTPGQGLQFLFEYFSETQRNKGNFPGRFSGRQFSNSRSEMNVSTLELGDSALYLCASSLTNRAGELFFGEGSRLTVL.